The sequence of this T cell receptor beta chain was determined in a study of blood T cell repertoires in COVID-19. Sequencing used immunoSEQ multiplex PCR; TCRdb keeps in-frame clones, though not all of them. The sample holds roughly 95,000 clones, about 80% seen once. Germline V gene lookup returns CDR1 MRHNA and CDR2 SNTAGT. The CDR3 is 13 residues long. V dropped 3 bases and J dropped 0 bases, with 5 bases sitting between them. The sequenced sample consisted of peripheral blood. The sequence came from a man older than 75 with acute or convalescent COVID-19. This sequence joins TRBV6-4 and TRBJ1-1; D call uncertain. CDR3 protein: CASSDYMNTEAFF. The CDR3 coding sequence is TGTGCCAGCAGTGATTATATGAACACTGAAGCTTTCTTT.